What follows are 22 T cell receptor beta chains derived from one specimen sequenced in a study of T cells after yellow fever vaccination. TCRdb ran MiXCR on the 5' RACE reads and lists one entry per CDR3 protein. The data show 300,000 to 400,000 distinct CDR3 sequences, 8.7% seen once. The sequences come from PBMCs, collected on the day of the first yellow fever vaccination. The receptors were gathered from a man aged 18 to 29 who received the YFV17D yellow fever vaccine.

The chain has TRBV5-6 and TRBJ2-7; the match to TRBD1 covers 10 bases. Germline CDR1 SGHDT, CDR2 YYEEEE. CDR3 length: 14 amino acids. Trimming took 5 bases from V and 0 from J; bases not matched to a gene: 2. In DNA, the CDR3 is TGTGCCAGCAGAGGACAGGGGGGCTCCTACGAGCAGTACTTC. This encodes CASRGQGGSYEQYF.

This clonotype was seen a handful of times. This sequence joins TRBV12-3 or TRBV12-4 and TRBJ1-1; unclear D gene. V was trimmed by 2 bases and J by 0 bases, leaving 7 bases between them. The CDR3 contains 14 residues. DNA for the CDR3: TGTGCCAGCAGTTTAACCCTGATGAACACTGAAGCTTTCTTT. It specifies CASSLTLMNTEAFF.

This clonotype was counted between two and nine times. V gene TRBV6-1 combines with J gene TRBJ2-5; 8 bases agree with TRBD1. With V trimmed by 4 bases and J by 5 bases, 6 bases remained unmatched. Germline loops: CDR1 MNHNS, CDR2 SASEGT. This CDR3 is 14 amino acids long. CDR3 bases: TGTGCCAGCAGTGGACACGGACAGGGTGAGACCCAGTACTTC. It yields the protein CASSGHGQGETQYF.

The gene calls are TRBV5-1 and TRBJ2-2; D is tentatively TRBD1 or TRBD2 (6 bases each). The germline V and J ends were trimmed by 4 bases and 6 bases, with 19 bases remaining between them. Germline-derived CDR1 and CDR2 are SGHRS and YFSETQ. The CDR3 contains 16 residues. CDR3 residues: CASSPRPGGPAGELFF. The CDR3 nucleotides read TGCGCCAGCAGCCCCCGCCCTGGGGGGCCCGCCGGGGAGCTGTTTTTT.

The chain recombines TRBV12-3 or TRBV12-4 with TRBJ2-5; weak D call: TRBD2 (7 bases). This CDR3 is 14 amino acids long. V was trimmed by 5 bases and J by 9 bases, leaving 19 bases between them. In DNA form, the CDR3 reads TGTGCCAGCAGTCCCCAGGGAGGGGGGGCGGCCCAGTACTTC. Translating it yields CASSPQGGGAAQYF.

This clonotype appeared a single time. This chain links TRBV4-1 with TRBJ1-1, with a tentative D call TRBD1 (5 bases). Between the trimmed V and J ends, which lost 2 bases and 4 bases, there was a span of 11 bases. Germline lookup yields CDR1 MGHRA and CDR2 YSYEKL. The CDR3 contains 14 residues. The CDR3 DNA is TGCGCCAGCAGCCAAACAATGAGGGGCACTGAAGCTTTCTTT. Encoded protein: CASSQTMRGTEAFF.

This clonotype has just a few counts. CDR3 sequence (DNA): TGTGCCACCAGTGATTTTGGGCAGGGCGGGACCCAGTACTTC. Translated: CATSDFGQGGTQYF. The chain has TRBV24-1 and TRBJ2-5; D is possibly TRBD1 (5 bases). This CDR3 is built from 14 residues. V lost 1 base and J lost 7, with 12 bases in between. Per germline, CDR1 KGHDR and CDR2 SFDVKD.

The rearrangement uses TRBV11-2 and TRBJ1-2; TRBD1 matches at 7 bases. Germline CDR1 SGHAT, CDR2 FQNNGV. The CDR3 runs to 14 residues. V lost 5 bases to trimming and J lost 4 bases; unmatched junction nucleotides: 7. Written as DNA, the CDR3 is TGTGCCAGCAGCACAACGGGACAGCCCTATGGCTACACCTTC. Translating it yields CASSTTGQPYGYTF. Full variable domain (remainder filled in from reference TRBV11-2 and TRBJ1-2): EAGVAQSPRYKIIEKRQSVAFWCNPISGHATLYWYQQILGQGPKLLIQFQNNGVVDDSQLPKDRFSAERLKGVDSTLKIQPAKLEDSAVYLCASSTTGQPYGYTFGSGTRLTVV.

This clonotype has more than one count but fewer than ten. The chain carries TRBV6-1 and TRBJ2-6; 8 positions agree with TRBD1. Germline lookup yields CDR1 MNHNS and CDR2 SASEGT. The CDR3 contains 19 residues. The ends lost 6 bases at V and 3 bases at J; junction bases unmatched: 16. For the CDR3, the DNA is TGTGCCAGCAGCCTCACCGATGGACAGGGCTCTTATGGGGCCAACGTCCTGACTTTC. It codes for CASSLTDGQGSYGANVLTF.

This clonotype was observed many times. This chain connects TRBV12-3 or TRBV12-4 to TRBJ1-5; D might be TRBD1 (5 bases). The CDR3 has 15 residues. Trimming removed 6 bases from V and 11 bases from J, with 23 bases in between. The CDR3 is CASRGPGTQRLSQHF. CDR3 nucleotides: TGTGCCAGCAGGGGCCCCGGGACCCAGAGACTTTCCCAGCATTTT.

This clonotype was detected a few times. The V gene is TRBV7-2, the J gene TRBJ2-2; a possible D gene is TRBD1 (6 bases). V lost 1 base and J 5 bases, leaving 11 bases between the germline ends. In germline, CDR1 is SGHTA, CDR2 FQGNSA. This CDR3 has 15 residues. The CDR3 region is CASSLGQAGTGELFF. The CDR3 DNA reads as TGTGCCAGCAGCTTAGGACAGGCCGGGACCGGGGAGCTGTTTTTT.

In its sample, this clonotype was seen a few times. The chain combines TRBV4-1 with TRBJ2-7, with D perhaps TRBD1 (5 bases). The CDR3 extends over 15 amino acids. Trimming shortened V by 0 bases and J by 2 bases, and 11 bases separated the two germline ends. Germline CDR1 and CDR2: MGHRA and YSYEKL. The CDR3 protein is CASSQDQGPAYEQYV. CDR3 DNA: TGCGCCAGCAGCCAAGATCAGGGCCCAGCCTACGAGCAGTACGTC.

This clonotype was found many times. The chain joins TRBV7-2 to TRBJ1-3, with D unresolved. Germline V gene data show CDR1 as SGHTA and CDR2 as FQGNSA. V was pared by 1 base and J by 5 bases, with 3 bases between. This CDR3 spans 12 amino acids. The CDR3 here is CASSLDRNTIYF. The CDR3, as DNA: TGTGCCAGCAGCTTAGACCGAAACACCATATATTTT.

This chain links TRBV7-8 with TRBJ2-1; D not resolved. The CDR3 contains 14 residues. V lost 1 base, J lost 5 bases, and 9 bases lay in between. CDR1 SGHVS and CDR2 FQNEAQ come from the germline V gene. The CDR3 DNA sequence: TGTGCCAGCAGCTTAGAAGCCGGAAACAATGAGCAGTTCTTC. Protein sequence: CASSLEAGNNEQFF.

This clonotype has at least ten counts. The genes are TRBV10-3 and TRBJ2-7, with D possibly TRBD1 on 6 matching bases. The CDR3 is 13 amino acids. Germline V gene lookup returns CDR1 ENHRY and CDR2 SYGVKD. Trimming took 10 bases from V and 3 from J, leaving 16 bases between them. The CDR3 sequence is CATSQGDLYEQYV. The DNA for the CDR3 is TGTGCCACCTCACAGGGCGATCTCTACGAGCAGTACGTC.

The J gene is TRBJ1-5, the V gene TRBV27; no firm D call. Germline loops: CDR1 MNHEY, CDR2 SMNVEV (reference sequence). This CDR3 contains 15 residues. V gave up 0 bases and J gave up 4 bases, with 10 bases separating them. The CDR3: CASSLSNRGNQPQHF. The CDR3 nucleotides are TGTGCCAGCAGTTTATCGAATCGAGGGAATCAGCCCCAGCATTTT.

V gene TRBV3-1 combines with J gene TRBJ1-2, with D unresolved. V lost 1 base and J lost 8, with 17 bases in between. CDR3 length: 15 amino acids. CDR1 LGHDT and CDR2 YNNKEL come from the germline V gene (reference sequence). The CDR3 coding sequence is TGTGCCAGCAGCCAAGTAAGGACGTCATTTGAGGGCTACACCTTC. Translating it yields CASSQVRTSFEGYTF.

This clonotype appeared a few times. This chain uses TRBV6-2 or TRBV6-3 with TRBJ2-3, with a weak D call TRBD1 (6 bases). The germline V gene has CDR1 MNHEY and CDR2 SVGEGT. CDR3 length equals 16 residues. V lost 6 bases, J lost 0 bases, and 16 bases lay in between. The CDR3 nucleotides are TGTGCCAGCAGCCACCGACAGGCCGCTAGCACAGATACGCAGTATTTT. Its protein product is CASSHRQAASTDTQYF.

The chain has TRBV7-9 and TRBJ2-7; D ambiguous. This CDR3 spans 12 amino acids. Looked up from germline, CDR1 is SEHNR and CDR2 is FQNEAQ (reference sequence). V was trimmed by 5 bases and J by 6 bases, leaving 11 bases between them. In DNA form, the CDR3 reads TGTGCCAGCAGCGCGACATTAGCCGAGCAGTACTTC. This translates into CASSATLAEQYF.

In its sample, this clonotype was seen many times. This chain's CDR3 is CASSLTSGGQQDTQYF. CDR3 bases: TGTGCCAGCAGCCTGACTAGCGGGGGGCAACAGGATACGCAGTATTTT. The V gene is TRBV5-4, the J gene TRBJ2-3, with TRBD2 identical over 13 bases. This CDR3 has 16 amino acids. From germline, CDR1 is SGHNT and CDR2 YYREEE (reference sequence). With 4 bases clipped from V and 6 bases from J, the junction kept 8 bases outside the gene matches.

The gene calls are TRBV21-1 and TRBJ2-7; the table names TRBD1, a call not compared with the DNA. TRBV21-1 constitutes a pseudogene. The CDR3 runs 14 residues. CDR3 region: CASSNGTVGYEQYF. CDR3 DNA sequence: TGTGCCAGCAGCAATGGGACAGTAGGCTACGAGCAGTACTTC.

The rearrangement uses TRBV10-3 and TRBJ2-3, with a tentative D call TRBD2 (7 bases). Germline CDR1 reads ENHRY; CDR2 reads SYGVKD. Trimming pared 0 bases from V and 5 bases from J, leaving 15 bases between. The CDR3 runs to 16 residues. The CDR3 DNA sequence: TGTGCCATCAGTGAGTCGAGTTGGGGAGGGGGAGATACGCAGTATTTT. Translating gives CAISESSWGGGDTQYF.